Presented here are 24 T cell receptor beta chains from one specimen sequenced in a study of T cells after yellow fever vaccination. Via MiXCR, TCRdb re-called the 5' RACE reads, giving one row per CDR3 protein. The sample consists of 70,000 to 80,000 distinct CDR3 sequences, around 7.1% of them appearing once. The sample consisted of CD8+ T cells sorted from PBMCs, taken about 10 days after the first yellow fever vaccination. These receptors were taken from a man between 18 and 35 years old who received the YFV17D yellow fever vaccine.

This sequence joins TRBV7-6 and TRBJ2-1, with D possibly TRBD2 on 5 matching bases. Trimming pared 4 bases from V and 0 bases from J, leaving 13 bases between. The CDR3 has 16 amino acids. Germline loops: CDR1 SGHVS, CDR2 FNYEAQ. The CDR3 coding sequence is TGTGCCAGCAGCTGGAAAGTAGGGAGCTCCTACAATGAGCAGTTCTTC. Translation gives CASSWKVGSSYNEQFF.

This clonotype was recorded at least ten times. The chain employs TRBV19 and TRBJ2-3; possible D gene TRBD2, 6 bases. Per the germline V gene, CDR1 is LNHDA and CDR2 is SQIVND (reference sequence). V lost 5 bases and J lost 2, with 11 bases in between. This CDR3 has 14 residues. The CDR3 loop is CASSLGLYTDTQYF. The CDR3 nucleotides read TGTGCCAGTAGTTTGGGACTTTACACAGATACGCAGTATTTT.

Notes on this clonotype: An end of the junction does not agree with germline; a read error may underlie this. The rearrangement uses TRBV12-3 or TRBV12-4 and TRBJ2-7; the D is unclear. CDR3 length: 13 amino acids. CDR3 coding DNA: TGTGCCGGCAGCTTTGGGAATTCCTACGAGCAGTACTTC. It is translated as CAGSFGNSYEQYF.

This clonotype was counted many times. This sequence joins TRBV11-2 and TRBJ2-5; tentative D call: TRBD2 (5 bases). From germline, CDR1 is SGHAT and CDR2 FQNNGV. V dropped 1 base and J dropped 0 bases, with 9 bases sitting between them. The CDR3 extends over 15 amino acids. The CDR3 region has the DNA TGTGCCAGCAGCTTAGGGGTCGGGGACCAAGAGACCCAGTACTTC. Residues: CASSLGVGDQETQYF.

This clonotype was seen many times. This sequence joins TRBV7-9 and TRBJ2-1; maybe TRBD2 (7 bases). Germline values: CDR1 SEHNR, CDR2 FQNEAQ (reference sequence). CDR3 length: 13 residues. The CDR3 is CAEGGSSYNEQFF. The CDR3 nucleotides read TGTGCGGAGGGGGGGTCGTCCTACAATGAGCAGTTCTTC.

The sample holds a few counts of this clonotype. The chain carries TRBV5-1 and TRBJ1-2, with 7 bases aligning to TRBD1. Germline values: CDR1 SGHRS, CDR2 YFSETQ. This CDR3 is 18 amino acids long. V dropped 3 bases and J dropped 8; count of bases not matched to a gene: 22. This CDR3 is CASSSPGTAASPDRGYTF. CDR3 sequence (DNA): TGCGCCAGCAGCTCCCCCGGGACAGCCGCCTCTCCGGACAGGGGCTACACCTTC. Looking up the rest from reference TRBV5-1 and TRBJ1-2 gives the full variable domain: KAGVTQTPRYLIKTRGQQVTLSCSPISGHRSVSWYQQTPGQGLQFLFEYFSETQRNKGNFPGRFSGRQFSNSRSEMNVSTLELGDSALYLCASSSPGTAASPDRGYTFGSGTRLTVV.

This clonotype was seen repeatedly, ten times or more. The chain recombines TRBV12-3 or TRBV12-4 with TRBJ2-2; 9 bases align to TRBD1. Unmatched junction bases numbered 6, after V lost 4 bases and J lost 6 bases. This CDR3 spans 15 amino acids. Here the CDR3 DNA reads TGTGCCAGCAGTTCACAGGGGGCTGGGGCCGGGGAGCTGTTTTTT. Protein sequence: CASSSQGAGAGELFF.

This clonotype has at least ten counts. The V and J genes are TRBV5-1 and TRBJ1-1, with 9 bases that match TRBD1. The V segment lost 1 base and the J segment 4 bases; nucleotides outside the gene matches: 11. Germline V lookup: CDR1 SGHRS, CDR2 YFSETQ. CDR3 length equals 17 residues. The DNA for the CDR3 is TGCGCCAGCAGCTTGCGGACAGGGGCGGGAGAGGGCACTGAAGCTTTCTTT. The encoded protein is CASSLRTGAGEGTEAFF.

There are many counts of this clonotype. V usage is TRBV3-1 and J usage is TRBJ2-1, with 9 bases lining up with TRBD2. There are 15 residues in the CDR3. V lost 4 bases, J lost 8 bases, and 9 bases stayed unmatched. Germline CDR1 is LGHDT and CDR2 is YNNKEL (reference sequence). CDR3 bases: TGTGCCAGCAGCCGTTTGGAGCGGGGGGAGGATGAGCAGTTCTTC. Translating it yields CASSRLERGEDEQFF.

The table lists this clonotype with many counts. CDR3 nucleotide sequence: TGCAGTGCGGGCGGGACAGGGACTTACAATGAGCAGTTCTTC. Translated, it gives CSAGGTGTYNEQFF. This chain uses TRBV20-1 with TRBJ2-1, with 9 bases aligning to TRBD1. This CDR3 is 14 amino acids long. Germline values: CDR1 DFQATT, CDR2 SNEGSKA (reference sequence). V gave up 6 bases and J gave up 4 bases; unmatched junction bases: 7.

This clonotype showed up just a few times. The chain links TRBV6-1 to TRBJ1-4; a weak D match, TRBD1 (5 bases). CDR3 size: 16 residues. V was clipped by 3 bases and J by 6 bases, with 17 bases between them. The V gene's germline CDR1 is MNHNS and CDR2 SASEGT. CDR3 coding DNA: TGTGCCAGCAGTGATCCAGGGACTCCGGGGGATGAAAAACTGTTTTTT. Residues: CASSDPGTPGDEKLFF.

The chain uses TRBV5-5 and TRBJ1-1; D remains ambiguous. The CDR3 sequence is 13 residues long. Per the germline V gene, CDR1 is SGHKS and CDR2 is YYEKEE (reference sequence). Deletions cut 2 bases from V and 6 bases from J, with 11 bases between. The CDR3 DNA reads TGTGCCAGCAGCTTTTCAGGATCCGCTGAAGCTTTCTTT. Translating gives CASSFSGSAEAFF.

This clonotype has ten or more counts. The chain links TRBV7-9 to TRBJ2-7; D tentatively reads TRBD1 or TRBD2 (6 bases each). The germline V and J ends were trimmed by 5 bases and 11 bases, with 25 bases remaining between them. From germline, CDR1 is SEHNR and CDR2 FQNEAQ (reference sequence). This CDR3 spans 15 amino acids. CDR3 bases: TGTGCCAGCAGCGGCTCCCAAGACTTATACAGGGAGGAGTACTTC. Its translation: CASSGSQDLYREEYF.

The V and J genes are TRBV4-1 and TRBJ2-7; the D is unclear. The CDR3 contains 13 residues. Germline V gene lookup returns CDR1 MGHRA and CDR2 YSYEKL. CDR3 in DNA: TGCACCAGCAGCCAAGATAGGGCAACCGAGCAGTACGTC. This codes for CTSSQDRATEQYV.

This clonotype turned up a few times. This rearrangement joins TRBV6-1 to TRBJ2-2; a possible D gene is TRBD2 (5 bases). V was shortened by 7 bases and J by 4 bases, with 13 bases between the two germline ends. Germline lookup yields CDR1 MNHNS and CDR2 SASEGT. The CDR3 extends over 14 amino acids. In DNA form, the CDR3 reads TGTGCCAGCACCTCGGGGTCTTTCACCGGGGAGCTGTTTTTT. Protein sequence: CASTSGSFTGELFF.

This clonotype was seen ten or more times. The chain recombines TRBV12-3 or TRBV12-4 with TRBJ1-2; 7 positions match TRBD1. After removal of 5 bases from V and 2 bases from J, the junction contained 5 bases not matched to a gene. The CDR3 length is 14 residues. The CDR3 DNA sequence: TGTGCCAGCAGTCCGTACAGGGGAAACTATGGCTACACCTTC. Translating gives CASSPYRGNYGYTF.

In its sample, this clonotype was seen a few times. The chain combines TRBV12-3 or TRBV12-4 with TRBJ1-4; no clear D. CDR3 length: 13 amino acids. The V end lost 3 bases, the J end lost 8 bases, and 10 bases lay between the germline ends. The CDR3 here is CASSFTTDEKLFF. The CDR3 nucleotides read TGTGCCAGCAGTTTCACCACCGACGAAAAACTGTTTTTT.

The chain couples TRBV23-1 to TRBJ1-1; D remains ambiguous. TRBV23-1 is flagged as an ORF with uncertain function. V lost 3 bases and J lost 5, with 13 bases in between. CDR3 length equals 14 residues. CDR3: CASSHQTGRTEAFF. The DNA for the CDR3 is TGCGCCAGCAGTCACCAGACGGGGAGGACTGAAGCTTTCTTT.

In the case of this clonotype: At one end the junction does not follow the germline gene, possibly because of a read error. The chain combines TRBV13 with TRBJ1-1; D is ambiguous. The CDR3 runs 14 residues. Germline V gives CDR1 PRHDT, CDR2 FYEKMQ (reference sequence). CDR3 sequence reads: CASSLGLMSRVDFF. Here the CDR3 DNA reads TGTGCCAGCAGCCTAGGCCTAATGAGTAGGGTCGATTTCTTT.

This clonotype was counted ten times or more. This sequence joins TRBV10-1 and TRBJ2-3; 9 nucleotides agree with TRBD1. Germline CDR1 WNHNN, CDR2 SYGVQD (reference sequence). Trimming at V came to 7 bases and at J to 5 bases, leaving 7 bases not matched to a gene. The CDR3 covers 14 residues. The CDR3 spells CASKYRGRLDTQYF. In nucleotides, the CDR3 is TGCGCCAGCAAGTACAGGGGGCGCTTAGATACGCAGTATTTT.

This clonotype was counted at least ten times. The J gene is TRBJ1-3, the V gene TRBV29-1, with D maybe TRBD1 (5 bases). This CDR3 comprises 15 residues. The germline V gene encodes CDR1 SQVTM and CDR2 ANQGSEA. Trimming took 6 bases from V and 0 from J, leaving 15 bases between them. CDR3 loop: CSVSGGDLSGNTIYF. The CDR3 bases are TGCAGCGTATCCGGGGGGGACCTCTCTGGAAACACCATATATTTT. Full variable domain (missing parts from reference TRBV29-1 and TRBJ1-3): SAVISQKPSRDICQRGTSLTIQCQVDSQVTMMFWYRQQPGQSLTLIATANQGSEATYESGFVIDKFPISRPNLTFSTLTVSNMSPEDSSIYLCSVSGGDLSGNTIYFGEGSWLTVV.

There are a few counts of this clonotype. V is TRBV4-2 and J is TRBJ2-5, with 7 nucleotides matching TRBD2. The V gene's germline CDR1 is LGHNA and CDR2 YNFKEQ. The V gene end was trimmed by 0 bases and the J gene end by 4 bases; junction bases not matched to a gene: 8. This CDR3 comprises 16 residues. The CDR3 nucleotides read TGTGCCAGCAGCCAAGATCTTGGGTGGGGGGGAGAGACCCAGTACTTC. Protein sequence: CASSQDLGWGGETQYF.

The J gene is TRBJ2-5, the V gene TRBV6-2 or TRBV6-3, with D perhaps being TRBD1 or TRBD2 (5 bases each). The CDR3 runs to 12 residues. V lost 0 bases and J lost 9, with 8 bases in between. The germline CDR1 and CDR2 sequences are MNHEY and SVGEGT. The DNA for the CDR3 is TGTGCCAGCAGTTACTCGCTGGGGGCCCAGTACTTC. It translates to CASSYSLGAQYF.

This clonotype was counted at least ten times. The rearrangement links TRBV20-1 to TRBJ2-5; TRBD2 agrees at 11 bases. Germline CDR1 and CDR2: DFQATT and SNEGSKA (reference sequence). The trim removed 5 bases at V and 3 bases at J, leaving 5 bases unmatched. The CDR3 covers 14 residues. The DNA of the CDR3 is TGCAGTGCTTACGAGGGACTAGCGGAAGAGACCCAGTACTTC. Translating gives CSAYEGLAEETQYF.